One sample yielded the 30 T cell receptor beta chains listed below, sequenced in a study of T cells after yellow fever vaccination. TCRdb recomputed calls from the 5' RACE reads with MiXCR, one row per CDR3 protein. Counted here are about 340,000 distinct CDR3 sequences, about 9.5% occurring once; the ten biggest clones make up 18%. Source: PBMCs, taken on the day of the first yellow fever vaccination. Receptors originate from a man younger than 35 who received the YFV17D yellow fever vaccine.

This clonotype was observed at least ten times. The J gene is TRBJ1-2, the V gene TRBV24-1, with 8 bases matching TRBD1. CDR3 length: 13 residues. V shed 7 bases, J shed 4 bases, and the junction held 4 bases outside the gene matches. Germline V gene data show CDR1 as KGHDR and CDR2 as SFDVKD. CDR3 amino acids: CATSPTGGYGYTF. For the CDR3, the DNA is TGTGCCACCAGCCCCACAGGGGGCTATGGCTACACCTTC.

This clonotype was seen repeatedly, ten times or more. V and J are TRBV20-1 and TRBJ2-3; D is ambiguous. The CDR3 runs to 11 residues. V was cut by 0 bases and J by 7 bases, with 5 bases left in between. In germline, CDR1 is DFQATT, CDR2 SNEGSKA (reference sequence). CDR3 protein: CSARDQNTQYF. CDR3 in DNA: TGCAGTGCTAGAGATCAGAATACGCAGTATTTT.

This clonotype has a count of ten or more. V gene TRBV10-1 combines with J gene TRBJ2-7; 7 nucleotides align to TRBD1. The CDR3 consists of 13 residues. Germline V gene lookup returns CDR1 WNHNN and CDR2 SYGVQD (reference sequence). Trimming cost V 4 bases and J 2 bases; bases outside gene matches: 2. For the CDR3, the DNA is TGCGCCAGCAGTGGACAGGGAGCCTACGAGCAGTACTTC. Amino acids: CASSGQGAYEQYF.

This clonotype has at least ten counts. The CDR3 coding sequence is TGTGCCAGCTCACCACCGCCACAAGAGACCCAGTACTTC. Translated: CASSPPPQETQYF. The chain carries TRBV18 and TRBJ2-5; D gene uncertain. CDR1 and CDR2 from the germline V gene are KGHSH and LQKENI. This CDR3 has 13 residues. V lost 0 bases, J lost 2 bases, and 4 bases lay in between. The whole variable domain, filled in from reference TRBV18 and TRBJ2-5, reads NAGVMQNPRHLVRRRGQEARLRCSPMKGHSHVYWYRQLPEEGLKFMVYLQKENIIDESGMPKERFSAEFPKEGPSILRIQQVVRGDSAAYFCASSPPPQETQYFGPGTRLLVL.

For the CDR3, the DNA is TGCAGTGCTGTAGATGGCAGAACAGATCAGCCCCAGCATTTT. Its protein is CSAVDGRTDQPQHF. The chain combines TRBV20-1 with TRBJ1-5; D is ambiguous. The CDR3 sequence is 14 residues long. Germline CDR1 and CDR2: DFQATT and SNEGSKA (reference sequence). V was trimmed by 5 bases and J by 5 bases, leaving 16 bases between them.

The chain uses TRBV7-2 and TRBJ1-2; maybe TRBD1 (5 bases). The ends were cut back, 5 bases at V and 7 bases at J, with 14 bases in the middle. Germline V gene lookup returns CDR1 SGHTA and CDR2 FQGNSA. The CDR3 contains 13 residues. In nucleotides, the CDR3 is TGTGCCAGCAGCCCAGGGACGGGCTCTGGCTACACCTTC. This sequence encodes CASSPGTGSGYTF.

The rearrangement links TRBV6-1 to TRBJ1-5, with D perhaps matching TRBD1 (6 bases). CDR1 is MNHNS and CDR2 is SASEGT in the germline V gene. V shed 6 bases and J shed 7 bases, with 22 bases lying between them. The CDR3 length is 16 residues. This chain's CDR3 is CASSFEPPGEGQPQHF. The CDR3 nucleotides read TGTGCCAGCAGCTTCGAACCCCCAGGGGAAGGACAGCCCCAGCATTTT.

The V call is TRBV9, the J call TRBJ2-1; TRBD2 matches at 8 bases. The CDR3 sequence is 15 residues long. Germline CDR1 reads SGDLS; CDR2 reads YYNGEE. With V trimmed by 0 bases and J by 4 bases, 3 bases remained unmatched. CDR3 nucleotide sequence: TGTGCCAGCAGCGTAGACGGGGGGGTTTACAATGAGCAGTTCTTC. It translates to CASSVDGGVYNEQFF.

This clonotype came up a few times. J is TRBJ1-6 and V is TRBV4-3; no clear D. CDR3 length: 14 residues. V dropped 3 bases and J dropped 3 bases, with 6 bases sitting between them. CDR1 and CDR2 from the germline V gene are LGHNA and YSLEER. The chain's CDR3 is CASSQEVYNSPLHF. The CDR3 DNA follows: TGCGCCAGCAGCCAGGAAGTCTATAATTCACCCCTCCACTTT.

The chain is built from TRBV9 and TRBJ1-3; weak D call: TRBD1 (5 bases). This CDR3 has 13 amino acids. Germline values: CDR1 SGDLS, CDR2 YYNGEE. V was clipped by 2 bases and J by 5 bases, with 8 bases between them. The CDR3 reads CASSVPGRNTIYF. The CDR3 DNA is TGTGCCAGCAGCGTGCCAGGGCGAAACACCATATATTTT.

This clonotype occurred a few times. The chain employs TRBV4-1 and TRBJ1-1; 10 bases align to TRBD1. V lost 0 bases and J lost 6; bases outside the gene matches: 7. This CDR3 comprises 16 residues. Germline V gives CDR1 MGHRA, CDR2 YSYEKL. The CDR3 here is CASSQDHGQGVSEAFF. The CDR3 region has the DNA TGCGCCAGCAGCCAAGACCACGGACAGGGGGTCTCTGAAGCTTTCTTT.

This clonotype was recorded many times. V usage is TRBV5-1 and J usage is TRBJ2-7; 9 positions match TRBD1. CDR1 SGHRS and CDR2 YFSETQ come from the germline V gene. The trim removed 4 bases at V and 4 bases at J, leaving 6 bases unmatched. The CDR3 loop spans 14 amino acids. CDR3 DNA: TGCGCCAGCAGCAAACAGGGGGCAGATTACGAGCAGTACTTC. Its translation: CASSKQGADYEQYF.

CDR3 sequence: CASSPPGLTYGYTF. As DNA, the CDR3 is TGTGCCAGCTCACCACCGGGACTCACCTATGGCTACACCTTC. The chain carries TRBV18 and TRBJ1-2, with TRBD1 as a possible D gene (5 bases). CDR1 is KGHSH and CDR2 is LQKENI in the germline V gene. There are 14 residues in the CDR3. Trimming stripped 0 bases from V and 4 bases from J, with 9 bases between. Combining the CDR3 with reference TRBV18 and TRBJ1-2 gives the whole variable domain NAGVMQNPRHLVRRRGQEARLRCSPMKGHSHVYWYRQLPEEGLKFMVYLQKENIIDESGMPKERFSAEFPKEGPSILRIQQVVRGDSAAYFCASSPPGLTYGYTFGSGTRLTVV.

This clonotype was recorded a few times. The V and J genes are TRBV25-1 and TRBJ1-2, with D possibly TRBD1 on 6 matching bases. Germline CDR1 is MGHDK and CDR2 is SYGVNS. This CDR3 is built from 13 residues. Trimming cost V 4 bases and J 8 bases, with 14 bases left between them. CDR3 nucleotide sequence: TGTGCCAGCAGTGCGGGTGAGGGGGACGGCTACACCTTC. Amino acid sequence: CASSAGEGDGYTF.

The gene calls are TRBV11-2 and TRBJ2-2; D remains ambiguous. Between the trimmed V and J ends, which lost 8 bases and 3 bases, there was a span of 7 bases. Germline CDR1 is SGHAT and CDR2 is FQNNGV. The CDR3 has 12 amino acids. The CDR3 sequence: CASCSDTGELFF. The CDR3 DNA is TGTGCCAGCTGCAGTGACACCGGGGAGCTGTTTTTT.

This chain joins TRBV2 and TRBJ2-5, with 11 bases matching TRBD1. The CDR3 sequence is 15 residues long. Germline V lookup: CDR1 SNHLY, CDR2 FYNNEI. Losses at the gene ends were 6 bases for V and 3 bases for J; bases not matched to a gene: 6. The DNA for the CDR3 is TGTGCCAGCAGGGGGGACAGGGGGACGGAAGAGACCCAGTACTTC. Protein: CASRGDRGTEETQYF.

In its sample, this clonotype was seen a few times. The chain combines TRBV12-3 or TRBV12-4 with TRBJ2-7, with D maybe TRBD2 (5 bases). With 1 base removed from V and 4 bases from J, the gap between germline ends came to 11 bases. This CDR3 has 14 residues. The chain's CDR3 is CASSLGGIFYEQYF. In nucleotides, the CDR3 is TGTGCCAGCAGTTTAGGAGGGATTTTTTACGAGCAGTACTTC.

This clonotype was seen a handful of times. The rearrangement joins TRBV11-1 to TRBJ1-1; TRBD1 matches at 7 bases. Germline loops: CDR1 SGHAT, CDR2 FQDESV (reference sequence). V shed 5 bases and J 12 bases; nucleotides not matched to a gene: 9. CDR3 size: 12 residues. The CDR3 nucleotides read TGTGCCAGCAGCCCGACAGGGTTTGTGTCTTTCTTT. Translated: CASSPTGFVSFF.

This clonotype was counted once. The CDR3 is CASRLRGRAQHF. The CDR3 nucleotides read TGTGCCAGCAGGTTAAGGGGTAGGGCCCAGCATTTT. The chain uses TRBV12-3 or TRBV12-4 and TRBJ1-5; weak D call: TRBD1 (5 bases). This CDR3 comprises 12 residues. Trimming removed 6 bases from V and 11 bases from J, with 14 bases in between.

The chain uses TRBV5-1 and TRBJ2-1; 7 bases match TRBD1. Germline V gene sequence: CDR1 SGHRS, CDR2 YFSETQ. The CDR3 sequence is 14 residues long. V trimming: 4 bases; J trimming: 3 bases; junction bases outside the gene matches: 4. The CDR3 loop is CASSPGTDYNEQFF. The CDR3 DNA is TGCGCCAGCAGCCCGGGGACAGACTACAATGAGCAGTTCTTC.

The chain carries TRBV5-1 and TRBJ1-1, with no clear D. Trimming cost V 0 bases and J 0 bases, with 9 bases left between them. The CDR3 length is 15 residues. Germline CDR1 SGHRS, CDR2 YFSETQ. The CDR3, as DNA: TGCGCCAGCAGCTTGGCCGGTCCGTTGAACACTGAAGCTTTCTTT. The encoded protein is CASSLAGPLNTEAFF.

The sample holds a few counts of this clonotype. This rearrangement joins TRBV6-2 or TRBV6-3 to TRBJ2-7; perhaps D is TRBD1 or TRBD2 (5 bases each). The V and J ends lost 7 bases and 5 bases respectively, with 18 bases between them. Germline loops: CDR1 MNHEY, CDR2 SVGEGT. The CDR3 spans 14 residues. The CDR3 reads CASTPLRDVHEQYF. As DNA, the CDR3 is TGTGCCAGCACCCCGCTCCGGGACGTCCACGAGCAGTACTTC.

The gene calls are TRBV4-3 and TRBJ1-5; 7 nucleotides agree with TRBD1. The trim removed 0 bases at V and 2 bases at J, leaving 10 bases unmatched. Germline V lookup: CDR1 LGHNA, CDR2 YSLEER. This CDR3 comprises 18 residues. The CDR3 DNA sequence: TGCGCCAGCAGCCAAGATTATTTTTGGGGGACAGGCAATCAGCCCCAGCATTTT. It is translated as CASSQDYFWGTGNQPQHF.

CDR3 nucleotides: TGTGCCAGCAGACACTCGGGACACTATTCCACAGATACGCAGTATTTT. Translating gives CASRHSGHYSTDTQYF. This chain links TRBV12-3 or TRBV12-4 with TRBJ2-3, with D perhaps matching TRBD1 (6 bases). The CDR3 extends over 16 amino acids. Trimming removed 6 bases from V and 2 bases from J, with 18 bases in between.

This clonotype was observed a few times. Here the CDR3 reads CSVERDSVMGEQFF. The CDR3 nucleotides read TGCAGCGTTGAACGGGACTCAGTCATGGGTGAGCAGTTCTTC. This rearrangement joins TRBV29-1 to TRBJ2-1; possible D gene TRBD2, 6 bases. Germline loops: CDR1 SQVTM, CDR2 ANQGSEA. V was clipped by 2 bases and J by 9 bases, with 17 bases between them. This CDR3 comprises 14 residues.

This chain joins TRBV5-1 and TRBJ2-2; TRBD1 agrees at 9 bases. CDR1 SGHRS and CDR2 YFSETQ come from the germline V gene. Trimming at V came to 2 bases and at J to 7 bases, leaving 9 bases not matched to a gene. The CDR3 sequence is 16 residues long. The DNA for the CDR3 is TGCGCCAGCAGCTTCAATGGACAGGGGCGCTACGGGGAGCTGTTTTTT. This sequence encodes CASSFNGQGRYGELFF.

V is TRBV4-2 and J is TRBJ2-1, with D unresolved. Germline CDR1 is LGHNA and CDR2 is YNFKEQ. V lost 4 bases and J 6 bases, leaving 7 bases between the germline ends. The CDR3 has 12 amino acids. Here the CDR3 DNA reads TGTGCCAGCAGCCCCACTATCAATGAGCAGTTCTTC. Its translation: CASSPTINEQFF.

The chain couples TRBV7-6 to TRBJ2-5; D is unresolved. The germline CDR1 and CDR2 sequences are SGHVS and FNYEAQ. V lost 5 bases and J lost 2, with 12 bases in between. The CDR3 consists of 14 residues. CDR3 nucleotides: TGTGCCAGCAGCCCGACAAGGGTTCAAGAGACCCAGTACTTC. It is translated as CASSPTRVQETQYF.

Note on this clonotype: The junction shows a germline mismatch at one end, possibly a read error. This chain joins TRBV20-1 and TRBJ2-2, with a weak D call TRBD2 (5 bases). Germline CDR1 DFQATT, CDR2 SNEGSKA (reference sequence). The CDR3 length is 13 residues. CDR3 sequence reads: CSARGRNTGELSF. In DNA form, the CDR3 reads TGCAGTGCTAGAGGTAGAAACACCGGGGAGCTGTCTTTT.

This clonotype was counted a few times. This CDR3 reads CASSPGWEKLFF. The DNA of the CDR3 is TGTGCCAGCAGTCCTGGGTGGGAAAAACTGTTTTTT. The genes are TRBV12-3 or TRBV12-4 and TRBJ1-4; the D is unclear. Trimming left V 5 bases short and J 8 bases short, with 9 bases between. The CDR3 extends over 12 amino acids.